This entry lists 9 T cell receptor beta chains sequenced from one sample in a study of tumor-infiltrating lymphocytes in primary liver carcinoma. Constant-region priming of 500 ng total RNA yielded TCR beta cDNA. Three-round nested multiplex PCR performed with slightly modified ARM-PCR produced the TCR beta libraries. The two initial PCR rounds, about 9 cycles each, used TRBV1-TRBV30 forward and C-beta reverse primers. TCRdb re-analysed the multiplex PCR reads in MiXCR, keeping a single row per CDR3 protein. The top ten clones hold 9% to 10% of a sample with 100,000 or so distinct CDR3 sequences, 55% to 70% of them seen once. Each 20-30 mg portion of unsorted bulk tissue served as the source for co-extraction of RNA and DNA. What was sequenced was liver tumor tissue from sampling region 5. Regarding subset: tumor region T5, tumor centre. The receptors derive from a woman aged 55-69 years with primary liver carcinoma and hepatitis B virus infection.

This clonotype showed up many times. This chain joins TRBV10-2 and TRBJ1-5; D remains unclear. This CDR3 has 16 residues. CDR1 and CDR2 (germline): WSHSY, SAAADI. Deletions cut 0 bases from V and 6 bases from J, with 15 bases between. The CDR3 DNA reads TGCGCCAGCAGTGAGTCGTTGCCCGAACGGGGTCAGCCCCAGCATTTT. This sequence encodes CASSESLPERGQPQHF.

V gene TRBV11-3 combines with J gene TRBJ2-3; 10 bases are a match to TRBD1. This CDR3 has 17 residues. Germline loops: CDR1 SGHNT, CDR2 YENEEA. After removal of 7 bases from V and 4 bases from J, the junction contained 14 bases not matched to a gene. DNA for the CDR3: TGTGCCAGCATCCGGGCGGCCAGACAGGGGGCCTCAGATACGCAGTATTTT. Translated, it gives CASIRAARQGASDTQYF.

The chain combines TRBV11-2 with TRBJ2-1; D gene ambiguous. CDR1 and CDR2 (germline): SGHAT, FQNNGV. This CDR3 comprises 12 residues. Between the trimmed V and J ends, which lost 5 bases and 2 bases, there was a span of 4 bases. CDR3 loop: CASSRAYNEQFF. CDR3 nucleotide sequence: TGTGCCAGCAGCAGAGCCTACAATGAGCAGTTCTTC.

As for this clonotype: A read error may be the cause here, since a much bigger clone is one base away. CDR3 protein: CAWSWGGTTYF. CDR3 DNA sequence: TGTGCCTGGAGTTGGGGGGGGACGACGTACTTC. The chain employs TRBV30 and TRBJ2-7, with 7 bases identical to TRBD2. J lost 12 bases, V lost 2 bases, and 7 bases had no gene match. Per germline, CDR1 GTSNPN and CDR2 SVGIG (reference sequence). The CDR3 extends over 11 amino acids. The full variable domain, in which reference TRBV30 and TRBJ2-7 provide the parts outside the CDR3, is SQTIHQWPATLVQPVGSPLSLECTVEGTSNPNLYWYRQAAGRGLQLLFYSVGIGQISSEVPQNLSASRPQDRQFILSSKKLLLSDSGFYLCAWSWGGTTYFGPGTRLTVT.

Turning to this clonotype: This may stem from a read error, because a much larger clone lies one nucleotide away. The J gene is TRBJ1-5, the V gene TRBV7-8; D possibly corresponds to TRBD1 (6 bases). The CDR3 contains 15 residues. Per the germline V gene, CDR1 is SGHVS and CDR2 is FQNEAQ. Trimming stripped 7 bases from V and 4 bases from J, with 17 bases between. The CDR3 reads CASNPREGGNQPQHF. The DNA of the CDR3 is TGTGCCAGCAACCCCCGGGAGGGGGGGAATCAGCCCCAGCATTTT.

As regards this clonotype: The conserved final phenylalanine or tryptophan is absent from the CDR3, which likely points to a read error. The rearrangement joins TRBV18 to TRBJ2-1, with 7 bases aligning to TRBD1. The CDR3 sequence is 15 residues long. V trimming: 4 bases; J trimming: 0 bases; junction bases outside the gene matches: 3. CDR1 is KGHSH, CDR2 LQKENI, per germline. CDR3 sequence: CASSRDSSSYNEQFL. CDR3 bases: TGTGCCAGCTCACGGGACAGCAGCTCCTACAATGAGCAGTTCCTC.

On this clonotype itself: The junction and the germline gene differ at one end; a read error may be behind it. V and J are TRBV12-3 or TRBV12-4 and TRBJ2-3, with 9 bases lining up with TRBD2. The CDR3 totals 16 residues. The DNA of the CDR3 is TGTGTCAGCAGCGCCGGGACTAGCAGGAGAGAGGATACGCAGTATTTT. Translation gives CVSSAGTSRREDTQYF.

This clonotype was found once. The chain has TRBV6-2 or TRBV6-3 and TRBJ2-3; D may be TRBD2 (6 bases). The CDR3 is made up of 14 amino acids. V lost 8 bases and J 6 bases, leaving 18 bases between the germline ends. Germline assignment: CDR1 MNHEY and CDR2 SVGEGT. This CDR3 is CASLLTGAADTQYF. The CDR3 DNA reads as TGTGCCAGCCTCTTAACGGGAGCTGCGGATACGCAGTATTTT.

The sample holds many counts of this clonotype. This chain links TRBV6-1 with TRBJ2-1; D may match TRBD1 or TRBD2 (5 bases each). CDR1 and CDR2 (germline): MNHNS, SASEGT. This CDR3 contains 14 residues. Trimming took off 1 base at V and 6 bases at J, with 10 bases between the two ends. DNA for the CDR3: TGTGCCAGCAGTGAAGGGGGGACCATCAATGAGCAGTTCTTC. Amino acids: CASSEGGTINEQFF.